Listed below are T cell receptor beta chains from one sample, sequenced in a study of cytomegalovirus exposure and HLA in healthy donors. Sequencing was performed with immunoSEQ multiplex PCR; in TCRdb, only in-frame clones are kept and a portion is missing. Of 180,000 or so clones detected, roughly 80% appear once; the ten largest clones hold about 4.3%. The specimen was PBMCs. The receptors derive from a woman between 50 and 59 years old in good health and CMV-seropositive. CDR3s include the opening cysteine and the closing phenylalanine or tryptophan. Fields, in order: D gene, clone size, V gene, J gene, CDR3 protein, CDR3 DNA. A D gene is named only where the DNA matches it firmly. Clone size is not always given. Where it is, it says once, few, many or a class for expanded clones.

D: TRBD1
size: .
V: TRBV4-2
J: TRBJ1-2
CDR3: CASSPGQGAPSGYTF
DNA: TGTGCCAGCAGCCCGGGACAGGGGGCGCCTAGTGGCTACACCTTC

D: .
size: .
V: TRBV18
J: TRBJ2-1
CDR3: CASSPVGQGINEQFF
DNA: TGTGCCAGCTCACCAGTAGGACAAGGGATCAATGAGCAGTTCTTC

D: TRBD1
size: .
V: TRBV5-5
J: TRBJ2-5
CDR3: CASSYRGIVETQYF
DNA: TGTGCCAGCAGCTACAGGGGGATAGTAGAGACCCAGTACTTC

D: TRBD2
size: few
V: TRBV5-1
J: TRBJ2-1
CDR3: CASSHGGERGYNEQFF
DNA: TGCGCCAGCAGCCATGGCGGAGAGCGGGGTTACAATGAGCAGTTCTTC

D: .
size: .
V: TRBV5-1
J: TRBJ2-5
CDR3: CASSAGPTGTGETQYF
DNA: TGCGCCAGCAGCGCGGGCCCGACAGGAACAGGGGAGACCCAGTACTTC

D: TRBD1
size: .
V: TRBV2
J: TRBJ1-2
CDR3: CASTVGYSGGRPYTF
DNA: TGTGCCAGCACAGTAGGTTACTCAGGGGGCCGCCCCTACACCTTC

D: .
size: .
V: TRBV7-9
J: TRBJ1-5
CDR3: CSSSQGREPEHF
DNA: TGTTCCAGCAGCCAAGGTCGGGAACCTGAGCATTTT

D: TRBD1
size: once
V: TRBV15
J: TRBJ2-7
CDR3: CATSRPGTGGYEQYF
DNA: TGTGCCACCAGCCGTCCCGGGACAGGGGGCTACGAGCAGTACTTC

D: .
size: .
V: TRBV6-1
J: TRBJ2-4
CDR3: CASSLWPGNIQYF
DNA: TGTGCCAGCAGCTTATGGCCGGGGAACATTCAGTACTTC

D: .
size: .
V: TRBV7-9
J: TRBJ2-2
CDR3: CASSRLANTGELFF
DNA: TGTGCCAGCAGTCGACTAGCGAACACCGGGGAGCTGTTTTTT

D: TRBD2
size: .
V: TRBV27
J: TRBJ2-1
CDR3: CASRVTSGSGNEQFF
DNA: TGTGCCAGCAGAGTAACTAGCGGGAGTGGAAATGAGCAGTTCTTC

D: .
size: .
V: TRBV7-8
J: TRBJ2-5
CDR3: CASSLLLQETQYF
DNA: TGTGCCAGCAGCCTCTTGTTGCAAGAGACCCAGTACTTC

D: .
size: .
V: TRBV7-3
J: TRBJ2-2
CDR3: CASSPTGTPTGELFF
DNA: TGTGCCAGCAGCCCCACCGGGACTCCCACCGGGGAGCTGTTTTTT

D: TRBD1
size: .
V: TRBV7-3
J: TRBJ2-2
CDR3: CASSLSGGGELFF
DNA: TGTGCCAGCAGCTTATCAGGGGGCGGGGAGCTGTTTTTT

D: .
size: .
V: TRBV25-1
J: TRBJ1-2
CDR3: CASSEVRDPNYGYTF
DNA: TGTGCCAGCAGTGAAGTTAGAGATCCTAACTATGGCTACACCTTC

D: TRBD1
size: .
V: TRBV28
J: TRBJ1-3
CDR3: CASSTTGDGNTIYF
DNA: TGTGCCAGCAGTACTACAGGGGACGGAAACACCATATATTTT

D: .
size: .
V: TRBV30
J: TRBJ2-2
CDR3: CAWRDFYTGELFF
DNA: TGTGCCTGGAGGGACTTTTACACCGGGGAGCTGTTTTTT

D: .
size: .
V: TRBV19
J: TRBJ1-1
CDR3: CASSPLLGHTEAFF
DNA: TGTGCCAGTAGTCCCCTGTTGGGGCACACTGAAGCTTTCTTT

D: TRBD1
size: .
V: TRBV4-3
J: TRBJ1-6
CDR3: CASSQDRGQGSPLHF
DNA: TGCGCCAGCAGCCAAGATAGGGGACAGGGTTCACCCCTCCACTTT

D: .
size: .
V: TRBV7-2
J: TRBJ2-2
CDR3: CASSNTATGELFF
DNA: TGTGCCAGCAGTAATACAGCCACCGGGGAGCTGTTTTTT

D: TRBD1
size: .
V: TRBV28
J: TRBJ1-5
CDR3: CASSFTTGSSNQPQHF
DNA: TGTGCCAGCAGTTTTACGACAGGGTCGAGCAATCAGCCCCAGCATTTT

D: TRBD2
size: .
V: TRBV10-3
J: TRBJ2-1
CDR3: CAISESLAGEGEQFF
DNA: TGTGCCATCAGTGAGTCGCTAGCGGGAGAGGGTGAGCAGTTCTTC